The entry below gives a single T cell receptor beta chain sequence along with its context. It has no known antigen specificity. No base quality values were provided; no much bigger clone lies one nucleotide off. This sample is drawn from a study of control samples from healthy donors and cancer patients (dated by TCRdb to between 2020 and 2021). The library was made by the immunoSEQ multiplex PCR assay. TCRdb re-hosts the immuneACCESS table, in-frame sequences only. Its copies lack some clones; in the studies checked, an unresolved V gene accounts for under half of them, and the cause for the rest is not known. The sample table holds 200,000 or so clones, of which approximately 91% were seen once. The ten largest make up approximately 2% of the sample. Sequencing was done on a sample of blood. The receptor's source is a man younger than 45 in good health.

The sequence in DNA is TGTGCCAGCAGCTTAGCGCGGGGGGGGCACTATGGCTACACCTTC. The resulting protein is CASSLARGGHYGYTF. The V gene is TRBV7-2 and the J gene is TRBJ1-2; 6 matching bases give a weak D call of TRBD1. CDR1 and CDR2 are read off the germline V gene as SGHTA and FQGNSA. The CDR3 covers 15 residues, taking in both the cysteine and the phenylalanine. Of the read, only the CDR3 DNA is kept; its 45 bases are in frame from base 1. V and J lose 0 bases and 3 bases, and a span of 11 bases separates them.